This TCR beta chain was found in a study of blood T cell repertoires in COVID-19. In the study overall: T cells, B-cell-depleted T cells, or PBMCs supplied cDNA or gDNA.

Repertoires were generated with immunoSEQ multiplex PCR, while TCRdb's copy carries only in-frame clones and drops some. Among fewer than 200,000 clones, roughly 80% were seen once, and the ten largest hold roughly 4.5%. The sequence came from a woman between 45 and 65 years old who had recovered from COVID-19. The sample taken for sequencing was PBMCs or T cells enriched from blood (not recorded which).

CDR3 sequence (DNA): TGCGCCAGCAGTCGGGGGGAGGGCCTTAACTATGGCTACACCTTC. Its translation: CASSRGEGLNYGYTF. V usage is TRBV5-1 and J usage is TRBJ1-2; TRBD1 is a possible D gene (5 bases). Germline CDR1 reads SGHRS; CDR2 reads YFSETQ. This CDR3 spans 15 amino acids. V was cut by 5 bases and J by 1 base, with 15 bases left in between.